This T cell receptor (beta chain) is drawn from a study of T cells in Graves' hyperthyroidism and ophthalmopathy. V lost 1 base and J lost 5, with 9 bases in between. The CDR3 runs 13 residues. Amplification of TCR beta CDR3 regions used RNA as the template. In the first-round RT-PCR of the TCR CDR3, the HTBI primer set was used. TCRdb reprocessed the multiplex PCR reads via MiXCR and lists one record per CDR3 protein. The sample lists around 270,000 distinct CDR3 sequences; around a fifth were seen once. Sequencing used blood. This chain uses TRBV12-3 or TRBV12-4 with TRBJ2-7, with D tentatively TRBD2 (6 bases). The TCR sequence derives from a man aged 45-60 years with Graves' ophthalmopathy. The CDR3 nucleotides are TGTGCCAGCAGTTTAGGTCCGGGGGACGAGCAGTACTTC. As protein: CASSLGPGDEQYF.